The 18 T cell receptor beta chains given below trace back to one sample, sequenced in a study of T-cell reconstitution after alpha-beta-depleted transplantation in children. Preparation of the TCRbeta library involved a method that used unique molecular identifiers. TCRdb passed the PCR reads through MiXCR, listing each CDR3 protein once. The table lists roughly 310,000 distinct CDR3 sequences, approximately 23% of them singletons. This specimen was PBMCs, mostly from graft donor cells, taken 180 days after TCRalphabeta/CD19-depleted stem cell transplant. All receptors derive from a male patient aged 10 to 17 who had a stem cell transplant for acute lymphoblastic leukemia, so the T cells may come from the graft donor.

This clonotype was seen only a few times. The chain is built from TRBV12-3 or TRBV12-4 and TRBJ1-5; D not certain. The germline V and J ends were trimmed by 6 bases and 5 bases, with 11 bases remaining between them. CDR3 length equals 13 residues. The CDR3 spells CASRRHPHQPQHF. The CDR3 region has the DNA TGTGCCAGCAGGCGGCACCCCCATCAGCCCCAGCATTTT.

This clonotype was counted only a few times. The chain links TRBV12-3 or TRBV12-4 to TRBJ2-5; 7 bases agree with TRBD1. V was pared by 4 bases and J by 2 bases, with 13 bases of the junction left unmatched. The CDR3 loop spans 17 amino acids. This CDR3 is CASSSPTTRGPQETQYF. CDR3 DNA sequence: TGTGCCAGCAGTTCGCCCACGACGAGGGGGCCTCAAGAGACCCAGTACTTC.

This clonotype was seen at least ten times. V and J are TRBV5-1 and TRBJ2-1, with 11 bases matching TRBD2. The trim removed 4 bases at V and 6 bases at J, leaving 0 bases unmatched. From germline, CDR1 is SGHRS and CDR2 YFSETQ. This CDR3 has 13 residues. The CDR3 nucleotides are TGCGCCAGCAGCGGGACTAGCGGCAATGAGCAGTTCTTC. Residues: CASSGTSGNEQFF.

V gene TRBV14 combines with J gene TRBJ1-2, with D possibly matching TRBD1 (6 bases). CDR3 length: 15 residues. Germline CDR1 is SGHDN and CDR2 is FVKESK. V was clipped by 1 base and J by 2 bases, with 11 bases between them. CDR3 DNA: TGTGCCAGCAGCCAAGTAAGGGACATCAACTATGGCTACACCTTC. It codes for CASSQVRDINYGYTF.

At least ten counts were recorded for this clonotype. CDR3 loop: CASSFRQGAETQYF. The CDR3 nucleotides are TGTGCCAGCAGCTTCCGACAGGGAGCAGAGACCCAGTACTTC. The chain uses TRBV7-9 and TRBJ2-5, with 7 bases fitting TRBD1. The germline V gene has CDR1 SEHNR and CDR2 FQNEAQ (reference sequence). Germline trimming cut 3 bases from V and 4 bases from J; bases unmatched to any gene: 5. The CDR3 contains 14 residues. The whole variable domain, filled in from reference TRBV7-9 and TRBJ2-5, reads DTGVSQNPRHKITKRGQNVTFRCDPISEHNRLYWYRQTLGQGPEFLTYFQNEAQLEKSRLLSDRFSAERPKGSFSTLEIQRTEQGDSAMYLCASSFRQGAETQYFGPGTRLLVL.

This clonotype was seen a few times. The CDR3 DNA follows: TGTGCCAGCAGCGTGACGGGGCGTCGCGGCACAGATACGCAGTATTTT. Translated: CASSVTGRRGTDTQYF. The chain couples TRBV9 to TRBJ2-3, with D perhaps given as TRBD1 or TRBD2 (5 bases each). V gave up 2 bases and J gave up 1 base, with 14 bases separating them. The CDR3 runs to 16 residues. Per the germline V gene, CDR1 is SGDLS and CDR2 is YYNGEE.

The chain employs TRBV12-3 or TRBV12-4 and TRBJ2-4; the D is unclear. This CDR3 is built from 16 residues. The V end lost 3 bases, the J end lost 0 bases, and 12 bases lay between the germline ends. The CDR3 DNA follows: TGTGCCAGCAGTTTGAGAGTTGCCCTAGCCAAAAACATTCAGTACTTC. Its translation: CASSLRVALAKNIQYF.

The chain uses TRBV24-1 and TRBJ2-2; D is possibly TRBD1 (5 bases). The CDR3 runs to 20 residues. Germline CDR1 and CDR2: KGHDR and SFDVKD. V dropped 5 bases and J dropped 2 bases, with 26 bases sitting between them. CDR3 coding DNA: TGTGCCACCAGTGCCCCTTTCCCTTTCACAGGAACTTTCAACACCGGGGAGCTGTTTTTT. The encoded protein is CATSAPFPFTGTFNTGELFF.

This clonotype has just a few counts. CDR3: CASRPRGSYTEAFF. CDR3 DNA sequence: TGTGCCAGCAGACCCAGGGGGTCTTACACTGAAGCTTTCTTT. The gene calls are TRBV12-3 or TRBV12-4 and TRBJ1-1, with 7 bases that match TRBD1. The CDR3 totals 14 residues. V lost 6 bases and J lost 3; bases outside the gene matches: 7.

CDR3 coding DNA: TGTGCCAGCAGACTAGCGGGAGGACAGGGGGAGCTGTTTTTT. Translation: CASRLAGGQGELFF. This chain connects TRBV6-1 to TRBJ2-2; 12 nucleotides agree with TRBD2. The CDR3 loop spans 14 amino acids. Germline V gene lookup returns CDR1 MNHNS and CDR2 SASEGT. V lost 6 bases to trimming and J lost 8 bases; unmatched junction nucleotides: 4.

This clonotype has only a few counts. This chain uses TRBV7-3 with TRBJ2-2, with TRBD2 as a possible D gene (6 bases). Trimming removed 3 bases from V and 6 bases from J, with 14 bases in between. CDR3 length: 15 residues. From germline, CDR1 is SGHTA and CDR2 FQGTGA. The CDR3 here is CASSLVGSNAGELFF. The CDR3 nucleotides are TGTGCCAGCAGCTTGGTCGGGAGTAATGCCGGGGAGCTGTTTTTT.

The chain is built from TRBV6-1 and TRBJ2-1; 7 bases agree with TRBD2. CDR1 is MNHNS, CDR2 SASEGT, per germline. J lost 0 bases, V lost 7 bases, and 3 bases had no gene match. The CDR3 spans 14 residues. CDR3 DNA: TGTGCCAGCAAACGCGGGAGCTCCTACAATGAGCAGTTCTTC. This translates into CASKRGSSYNEQFF.

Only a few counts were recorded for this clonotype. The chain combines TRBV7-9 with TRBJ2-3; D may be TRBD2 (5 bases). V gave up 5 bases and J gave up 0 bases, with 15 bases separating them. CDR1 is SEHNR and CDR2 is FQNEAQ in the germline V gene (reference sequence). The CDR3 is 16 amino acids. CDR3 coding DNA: TGTGCCAGCAGCCCCACTAGAATCCCCAGCACAGATACGCAGTATTTT. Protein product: CASSPTRIPSTDTQYF.

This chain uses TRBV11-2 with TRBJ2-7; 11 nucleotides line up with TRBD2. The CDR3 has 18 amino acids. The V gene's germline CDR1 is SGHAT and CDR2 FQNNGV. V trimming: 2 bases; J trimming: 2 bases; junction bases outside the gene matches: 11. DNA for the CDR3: TGTGCCAGCAGCTTAATTGCGCCTAGCGGGAGGTTAACCTACGAGCAGTACTTC. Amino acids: CASSLIAPSGRLTYEQYF. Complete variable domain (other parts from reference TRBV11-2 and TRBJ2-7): EAGVAQSPRYKIIEKRQSVAFWCNPISGHATLYWYQQILGQGPKLLIQFQNNGVVDDSQLPKDRFSAERLKGVDSTLKIQPAKLEDSAVYLCASSLIAPSGRLTYEQYFGPGTRLTVT.

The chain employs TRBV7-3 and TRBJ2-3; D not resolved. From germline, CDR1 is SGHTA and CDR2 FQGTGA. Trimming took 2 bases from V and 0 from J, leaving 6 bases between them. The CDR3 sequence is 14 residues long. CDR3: CASSLEPSTDTQYF. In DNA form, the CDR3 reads TGTGCCAGCAGCTTAGAGCCGAGCACAGATACGCAGTATTTT.

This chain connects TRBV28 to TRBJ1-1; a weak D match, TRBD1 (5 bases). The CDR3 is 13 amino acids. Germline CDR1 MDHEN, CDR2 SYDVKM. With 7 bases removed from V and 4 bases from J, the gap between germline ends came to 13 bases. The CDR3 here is CASTQLQGTEAFF. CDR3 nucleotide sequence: TGTGCCAGCACCCAACTCCAGGGCACTGAAGCTTTCTTT.

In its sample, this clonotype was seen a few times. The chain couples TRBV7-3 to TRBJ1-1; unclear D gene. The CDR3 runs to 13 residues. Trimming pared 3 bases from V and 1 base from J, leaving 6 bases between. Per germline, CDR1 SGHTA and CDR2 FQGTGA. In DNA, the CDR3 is TGTGCCAGCAGCTTCAGTCGGAACACTGAAGCTTTCTTT. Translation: CASSFSRNTEAFF. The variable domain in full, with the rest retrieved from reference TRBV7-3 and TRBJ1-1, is GAGVSQTPSNKVTEKGKYVELRCDPISGHTALYWYRQSLGQGPEFLIYFQGTGAADDSGLPNDRFFAVRPEGSVSTLKIQRTERGDSAVYLCASSFSRNTEAFFGQGTRLTVV.

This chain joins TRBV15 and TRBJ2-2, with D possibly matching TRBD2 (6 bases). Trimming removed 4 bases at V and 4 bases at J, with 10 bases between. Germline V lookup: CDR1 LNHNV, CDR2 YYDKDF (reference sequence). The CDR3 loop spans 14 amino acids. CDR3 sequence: CATSIAVVTGELFF. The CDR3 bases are TGTGCCACCAGCATAGCGGTAGTCACCGGGGAGCTGTTTTTT.